This TCR beta chain was observed in a study of T cells in Graves' hyperthyroidism and ophthalmopathy. TCR beta CDR3 regions were amplified from RNA. HTBI primers drove first-round RT-PCR of the TCR CDR3. TCRdb independently ran MiXCR on the multiplex PCR reads; one entry per CDR3 protein. The data show approximately 610,000 distinct CDR3 sequences, over 15% seen once. Germline values: CDR1 MNHNS, CDR2 SASEGT. The germline V and J ends were trimmed by 4 bases and 0 bases, with 6 bases remaining between them. This CDR3 is built from 13 residues. This clonotype was counted at least ten times. The gene calls are TRBV6-1 and TRBJ2-5; the D is unclear. The receptor was isolated from a woman aged 18-29 years with Graves' hyperthyroidism. The sequencing sample was made of blood. The CDR3 reads CASSVMYQETQYF. The CDR3 bases are TGTGCCAGCAGTGTAATGTACCAAGAGACCCAGTACTTC.